Reported below is one TCR beta chain. With 5 bases removed from V and 7 bases from J, the gap between germline ends came to 12 bases. Germline loops: CDR1 SGHAT, CDR2 FQNNGV. The CDR3 covers 12 residues. The data belong to a study of technical replicates of blood from a handful of donors. Method: immunoSEQ multiplex PCR; TCRdb's copy keeps in-frame clones and lacks some. The data contain about 88,000 clones, around 94% of them singletons. The sequence derives from a human donor in good health. Input material: T cells isolated from PBMCs. V is TRBV11-2 and J is TRBJ2-7; D is uncertain. The CDR3 bases are TGTGCCAGCAGCCAAAAGTTTGCGGAGCAGTACTTC. Amino acid sequence: CASSQKFAEQYF.